These T cell receptor beta chains were read from a single sample in a study of blood T cell repertoires in COVID-19. Sequenced by immunoSEQ multiplex PCR; TCRdb stores in-frame clones only, minus some. The sample has approximately 340,000 clones, roughly nine tenths seen once; the top ten hold about 0.78%. Sequencing was done on a sample of PBMCs or T cells enriched from blood (not recorded which). All receptors derive from a woman between 40 and 50 years old who had been exposed to COVID-19. CDR3s include the opening cysteine and the closing phenylalanine or tryptophan. A D gene is named only where the DNA matches it firmly. The size field is filled for only some rows; it gives once, few, many or a size class.

v_gene	d_gene	j_gene	abundance	CDR3nt	CDR3aa
TRBV3-1/TRBV3-2	-	TRBJ2-5	-	TGTGCCAGCAGCCAAGTAAACGGGAACCAGTACTTC	CASSQVNGNQYF
TRBV7-9	-	TRBJ1-1	-	TGTGCCAGCAGCTCCAGGGAGAACACTGAAGCTTTCTTT	CASSSRENTEAFF
TRBV5-1	-	TRBJ2-3	-	TGCGCCAGCAGCTTGGGGACTTACCCTGCCCCAGATACGCAGTATTTT	CASSLGTYPAPDTQYF
TRBV5-6	TRBD1	TRBJ1-2	-	TGTGCCAGCAGGCGGGGACAGGGGGCGGACTATGGCTACACCTTC	CASRRGQGADYGYTF
TRBV7-9	-	TRBJ1-1	-	TGTGCCAGCAGCTTAGTTGAGCGAAAAGCTTTCTTT	CASSLVERKAFF
TRBV6-2/TRBV6-3	-	TRBJ2-6	-	TGTGCCAGCAGTCCCGACCGACAGGCGTCACTCTCTGGGGCCAACGTCCTGACTTTC	CASSPDRQASLSGANVLTF
TRBV19	TRBD1	TRBJ1-1	-	TGTGCCAGTAGTTTGGGACAGGGTTTGAACACTGAAGCTTTCTTT	CASSLGQGLNTEAFF
TRBV10-3	-	TRBJ2-7	-	TGTGCCATCAGTCCGACAGGAGGCGGCTACGAGCAGTACTTC	CAISPTGGGYEQYF
TRBV24-1	-	TRBJ2-3	-	TGTGCCACGCAGGCGCAGGACACAGATACGCAGTATTTT	CATQAQDTDTQYF
TRBV2	-	TRBJ1-5	once	TGTGCCAGCACTCTTCGTAGCAATCAGCCCCAGCATTTT	CASTLRSNQPQHF